This TCR beta chain was sequenced during a study of OX40 agonist ivuxolimab in advanced cancers. At the level of the study: Patients with hepatocellular carcinoma, melanoma, renal cell or head and neck cancer made up the dose-escalation patients. Whole-study results and caveats: At 0.1 to 3.0 mg/kg and by week 6, clonal expansion occurred in CD4+ and CD8+ blood T cells.

The CDR3 length is 18 residues. Germline V gene sequence: CDR1 MNHNS, CDR2 SASEGT. J gave up 0 bases and V 4 bases, and 10 bases lay outside the gene matches. Only in-frame clones appear in the TCRdb table, and some are missing; sequencing was by immunoSEQ multiplex PCR. The table has about 47,000 clones, 81% seen once. This clone was recorded once. Its specificity is not known. This receptor was obtained from an adult with an advanced solid tumor such as melanoma, head and neck, liver or kidney cancer. This rearrangement joins TRBV6-1 to TRBJ1-5, with 9 bases fitting TRBD1. The starting material was CD4+ or CD8+ T cells sorted from blood, obtained in a trial of the OX40 agonist ivuxolimab. CDR3 bases: TGTGCCAGCAGTGGCGGGACAGGGAAAACTTATAGCAATCAGCCCCAGCATTTT. Its translation is CASSGGTGKTYSNQPQHF.